This paragraph covers one T cell receptor beta chain sequence. No antigen is known for it. CDR1 is MNHEY and CDR2 is SVGEGT in the germline V gene. The CDR3 length is 13 residues. Trimming cost V 7 bases and J 1 base, with 8 bases left between them. Prepared TCR beta cDNA libraries contained unique molecular identifiers. Between about 0.85 and 11 million T cells gave rise to some 520,000 cDNA molecules. Using its own MiXCR run on the PCR reads, TCRdb lists one record per CDR3 protein. The repertoire holds some 700,000 distinct CDR3 sequences, with approximately 59% as singletons. This sample is drawn from a study of post-analysis software for immune sequencing data. Study findings and constraints: Patients showed TRBV5-6, TRBV5-1 and TRBV20-1 among five TRBV segments more frequent than in controls.

The chain is built from TRBV6-2 or TRBV6-3 and TRBJ1-5; no definite D call. This TCR derives from a girl aged 2-10 years with multiple sclerosis. Material: blood. The CDR3 is CASTDTSNQPQHF. The CDR3 region has the DNA TGTGCCAGCACTGACACCAGCAATCAGCCCCAGCATTTT.